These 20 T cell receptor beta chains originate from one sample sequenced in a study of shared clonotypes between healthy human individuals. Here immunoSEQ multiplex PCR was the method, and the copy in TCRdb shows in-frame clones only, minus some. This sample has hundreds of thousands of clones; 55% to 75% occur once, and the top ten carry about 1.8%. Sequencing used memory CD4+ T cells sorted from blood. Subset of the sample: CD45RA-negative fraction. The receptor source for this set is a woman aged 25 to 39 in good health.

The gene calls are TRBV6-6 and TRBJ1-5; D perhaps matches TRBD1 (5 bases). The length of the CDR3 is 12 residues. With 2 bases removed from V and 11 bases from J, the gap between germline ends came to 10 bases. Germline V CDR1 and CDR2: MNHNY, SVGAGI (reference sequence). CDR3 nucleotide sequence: TGTGCCAGCAGTTACCCGGGGCAGACCCAGCATTTT. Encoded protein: CASSYPGQTQHF.

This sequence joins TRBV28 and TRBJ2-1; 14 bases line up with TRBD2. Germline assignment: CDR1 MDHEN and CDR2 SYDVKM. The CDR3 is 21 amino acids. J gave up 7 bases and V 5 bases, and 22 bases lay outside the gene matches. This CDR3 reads CASSPRPVLKGTSGSLNEQFF. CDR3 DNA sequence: TGTGCCAGCAGTCCTCGCCCCGTGCTAAAAGGGACTAGCGGGAGTCTGAATGAGCAGTTCTTC.

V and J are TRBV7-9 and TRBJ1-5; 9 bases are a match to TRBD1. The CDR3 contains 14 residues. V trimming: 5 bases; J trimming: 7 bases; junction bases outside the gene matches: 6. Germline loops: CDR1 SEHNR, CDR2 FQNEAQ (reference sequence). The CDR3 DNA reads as TGTGCCAGCAGCCAAGGGGGACAGGGACAGCCCCAGCATTTT. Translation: CASSQGGQGQPQHF.

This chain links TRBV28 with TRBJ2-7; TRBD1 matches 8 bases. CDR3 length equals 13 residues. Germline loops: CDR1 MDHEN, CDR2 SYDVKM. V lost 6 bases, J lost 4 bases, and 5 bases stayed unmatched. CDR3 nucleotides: TGTGCCAGCAGCCCAAACAGGGGGTACGAGCAGTACTTC. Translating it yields CASSPNRGYEQYF.

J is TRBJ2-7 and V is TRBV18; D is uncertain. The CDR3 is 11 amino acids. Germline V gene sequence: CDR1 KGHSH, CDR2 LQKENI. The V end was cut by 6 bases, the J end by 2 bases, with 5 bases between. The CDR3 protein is CASSATYEQYF. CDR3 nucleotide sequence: TGTGCCAGCTCCGCCACCTACGAGCAGTACTTC.

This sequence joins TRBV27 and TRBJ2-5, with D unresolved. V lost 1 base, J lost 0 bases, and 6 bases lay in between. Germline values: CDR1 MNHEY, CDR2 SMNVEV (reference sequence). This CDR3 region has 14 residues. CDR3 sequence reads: CASSLLGYQETQYF. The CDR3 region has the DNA TGTGCCAGCAGTTTATTAGGGTACCAAGAGACCCAGTACTTC.

CDR3 residues: CASSQWRAVEETQYF. For the CDR3, the DNA is TGCGCCAGCAGTCAATGGCGGGCAGTTGAGGAGACCCAGTACTTC. This chain uses TRBV23-1 with TRBJ2-5; possible D gene TRBD2, 5 bases. TRBV23-1 is an ORF, with its function uncertain. V was shortened by 1 base and J by 5 bases, with 14 bases between the two germline ends. This CDR3 has 15 residues.

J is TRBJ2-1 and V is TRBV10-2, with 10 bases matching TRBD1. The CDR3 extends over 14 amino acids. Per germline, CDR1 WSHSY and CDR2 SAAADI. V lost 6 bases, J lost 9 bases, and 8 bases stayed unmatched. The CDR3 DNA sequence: TGCGCCAGCAGGGGACAGGGGTTAGGCTCTGAGCAGTTCTTC. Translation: CASRGQGLGSEQFF.

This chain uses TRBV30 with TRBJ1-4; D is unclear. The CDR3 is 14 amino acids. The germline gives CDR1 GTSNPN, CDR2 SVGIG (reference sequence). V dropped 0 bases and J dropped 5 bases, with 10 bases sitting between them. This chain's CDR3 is CAWSVPGGNEKLFF. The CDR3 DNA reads TGTGCCTGGAGTGTACCTGGCGGAAATGAAAAACTGTTTTTT.

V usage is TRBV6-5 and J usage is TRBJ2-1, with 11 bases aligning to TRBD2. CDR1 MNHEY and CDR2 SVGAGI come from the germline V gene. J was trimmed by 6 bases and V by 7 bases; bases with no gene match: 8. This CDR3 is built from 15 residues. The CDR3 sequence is CASTGASGRTNEQFF. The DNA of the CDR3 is TGTGCCAGCACCGGAGCTAGCGGGAGGACCAATGAGCAGTTCTTC.

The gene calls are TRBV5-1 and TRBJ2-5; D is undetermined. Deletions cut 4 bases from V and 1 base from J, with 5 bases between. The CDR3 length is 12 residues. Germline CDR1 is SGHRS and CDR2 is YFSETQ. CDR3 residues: CASSRPQETQYF. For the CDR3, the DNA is TGCGCCAGCAGCCGTCCCCAAGAGACCCAGTACTTC.

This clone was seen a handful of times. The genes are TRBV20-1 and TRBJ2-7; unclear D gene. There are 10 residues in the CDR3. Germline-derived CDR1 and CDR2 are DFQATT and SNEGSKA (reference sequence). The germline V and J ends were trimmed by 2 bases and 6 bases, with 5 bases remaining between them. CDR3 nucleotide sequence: TGCAGTGCTAGAAATGCCGAGCAGTACTTC. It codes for CSARNAEQYF.

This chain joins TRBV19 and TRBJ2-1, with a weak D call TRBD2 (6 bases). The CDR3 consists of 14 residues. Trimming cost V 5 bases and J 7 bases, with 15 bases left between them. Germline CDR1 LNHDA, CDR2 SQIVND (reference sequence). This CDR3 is CASSHIAGKNEQFF. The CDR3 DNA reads TGTGCCAGTAGTCACATCGCGGGGAAAAATGAGCAGTTCTTC.

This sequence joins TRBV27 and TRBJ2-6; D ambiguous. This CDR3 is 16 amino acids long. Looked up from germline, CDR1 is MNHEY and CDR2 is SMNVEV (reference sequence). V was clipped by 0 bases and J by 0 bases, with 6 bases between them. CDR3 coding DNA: TGTGCCAGCAGTTTATCGATGGCCTCTGGGGCCAACGTCCTGACTTTC. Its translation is CASSLSMASGANVLTF. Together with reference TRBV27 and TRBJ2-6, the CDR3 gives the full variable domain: EAQVTQNPRYLITVTGKKLTVTCSQNMNHEYMSWYRQDPGLGLRQIYYSMNVEVTDKGDVPEGYKVSRKEKRNFPLILESPSPNQTSLYFCASSLSMASGANVLTFGAGSRLTVL.

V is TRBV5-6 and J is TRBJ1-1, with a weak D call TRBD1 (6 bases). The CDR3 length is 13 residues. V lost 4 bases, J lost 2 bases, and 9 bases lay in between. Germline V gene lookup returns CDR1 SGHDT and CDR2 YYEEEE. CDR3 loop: CASSGDINTEAFF. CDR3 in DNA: TGTGCCAGCAGCGGGGACATTAACACTGAAGCTTTCTTT.

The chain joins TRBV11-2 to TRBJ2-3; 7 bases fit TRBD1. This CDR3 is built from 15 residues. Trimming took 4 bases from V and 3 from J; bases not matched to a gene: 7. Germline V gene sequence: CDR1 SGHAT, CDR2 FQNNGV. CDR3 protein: CASSSDRLGTDTQYF. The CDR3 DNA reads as TGTGCCAGCAGCTCGGACAGGTTGGGGACAGATACGCAGTATTTT.

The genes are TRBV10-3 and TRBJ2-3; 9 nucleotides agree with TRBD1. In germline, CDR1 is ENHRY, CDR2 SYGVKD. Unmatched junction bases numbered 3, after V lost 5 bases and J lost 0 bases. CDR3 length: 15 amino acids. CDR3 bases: TGTGCCATCAGTATACAGGGGGCTAGCACAGATACGCAGTATTTT. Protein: CAISIQGASTDTQYF.

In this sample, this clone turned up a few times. The CDR3 coding sequence is TGTGCCAGCAGCTCTACCGGGAGTACATACGAGCAGTACTTC. Translating gives CASSSTGSTYEQYF. The chain links TRBV11-3 to TRBJ2-5; D is possibly TRBD2 (6 bases). The end of the DNA fits TRBJ2-7 better, so the J call may be wrong. This CDR3 has 14 residues. Germline V CDR1 and CDR2: SGHNT, YENEEA.

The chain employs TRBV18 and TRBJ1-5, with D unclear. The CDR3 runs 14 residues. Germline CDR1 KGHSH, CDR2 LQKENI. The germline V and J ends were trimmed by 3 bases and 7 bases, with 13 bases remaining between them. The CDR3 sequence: CASSPWGEVQPQHF. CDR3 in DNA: TGTGCCAGCTCACCGTGGGGTGAAGTGCAGCCCCAGCATTTT.

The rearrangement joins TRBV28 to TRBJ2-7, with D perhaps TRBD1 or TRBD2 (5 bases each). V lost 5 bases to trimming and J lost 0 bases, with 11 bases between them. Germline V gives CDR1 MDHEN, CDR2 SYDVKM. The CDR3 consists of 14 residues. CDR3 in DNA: TGTGCCAGCAGTCGTCCAGGGAGCTCCTACGAGCAGTACTTC. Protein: CASSRPGSSYEQYF. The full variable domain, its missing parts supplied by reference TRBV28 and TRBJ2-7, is DVKVTQSSRYLVKRTGEKVFLECVQDMDHENMFWYRQDPGLGLRLIYFSYDVKMKEKGDIPEGYSVSREKKERFSLILESASTNQTSMYLCASSRPGSSYEQYFGPGTRLTVT.